A single sample is the source of the 12 T cell receptor beta chains below, sequenced in a study of T-cell memory formation after mild COVID-19. TCRdb itself ran the 5' RACE reads through MiXCR, one entry per CDR3 protein. Of around 180,000 distinct CDR3 sequences in the sample, about 18% were seen once. The sample consisted of PBMCs or a T cell subset sorted from them (not recorded which). Source of these receptors: a man younger than 30 who had mild COVID-19 (a few samples of this study predate the infection). Cell type and time point are not known.

The chain recombines TRBV11-3 with TRBJ2-1; D ambiguous. V lost 3 bases and J 10 bases, leaving 10 bases between the germline ends. The length of the CDR3 is 12 residues. The germline V gene has CDR1 SGHNT and CDR2 YENEEA. The CDR3 reads CASSFGIGEQFF. The CDR3 DNA sequence: TGTGCCAGCAGCTTTGGGATCGGCGAGCAGTTCTTC.

This clonotype has a handful of counts. The rearrangement joins TRBV5-1 to TRBJ2-2; 9 bases fit TRBD1. Trimming at V came to 7 bases and at J to 5 bases, leaving 6 bases not matched to a gene. CDR1 SGHRS and CDR2 YFSETQ come from the germline V gene. The CDR3 extends over 14 amino acids. For the CDR3, the DNA is TGCGCCAGCGCGCTACAGGGGGCGACCGGGGAGCTGTTTTTT. This codes for CASALQGATGELFF.

The chain has TRBV3-1 and TRBJ1-1; TRBD1 is a possible D gene (6 bases). This CDR3 has 12 amino acids. V shed 4 bases and J shed 10 bases, with 13 bases lying between them. Germline V gives CDR1 LGHDT, CDR2 YNNKEL (reference sequence). CDR3 loop: CASSRREGGAFF. CDR3 nucleotides: TGTGCCAGCAGCCGGAGGGAGGGGGGAGCTTTCTTT.

This clonotype was seen more than once but under ten times. The chain is built from TRBV9 and TRBJ2-7; 8 bases line up with TRBD2. The CDR3 has 13 residues. V was pared by 4 bases and J by 2 bases, with 2 bases of the junction left unmatched. Germline CDR1 is SGDLS and CDR2 is YYNGEE. CDR3 sequence (DNA): TGTGCCAGCAGCTCGCGGGGGGCCTACGAGCAGTACTTC. Amino acid sequence: CASSSRGAYEQYF.

This clonotype has a handful of counts. The chain has TRBV6-5 and TRBJ2-7, with D possibly matching TRBD1 (6 bases). The V end lost 5 bases, the J end lost 2 bases, and 13 bases lay between the germline ends. Germline loops: CDR1 MNHEY, CDR2 SVGAGI. The CDR3 is 14 residues long. The CDR3: CASSQFDRTYEQYF. In DNA, the CDR3 is TGTGCCAGCAGTCAGTTTGACAGGACCTACGAGCAGTACTTC.

The J gene is TRBJ2-1, the V gene TRBV7-2, with D possibly being TRBD1 or TRBD2 (5 bases each). In germline, CDR1 is SGHTA, CDR2 FQGNSA. The CDR3 totals 13 residues. Trimming stripped 3 bases from V and 5 bases from J, with 8 bases between. This CDR3 is CASSFGAHNEQFF. The CDR3 DNA sequence: TGTGCCAGCAGCTTCGGGGCTCACAATGAGCAGTTCTTC.

The chain couples TRBV5-1 to TRBJ2-2, with D unresolved. The germline gives CDR1 SGHRS, CDR2 YFSETQ. V was shortened by 3 bases and J by 6 bases, with 18 bases between the two germline ends. This CDR3 has 16 residues. The CDR3 protein is CASSSHSLPIPGELFF. In nucleotides, the CDR3 is TGCGCCAGCAGCTCCCACAGCTTACCGATTCCCGGGGAGCTGTTTTTT.

The chain uses TRBV20-1 and TRBJ2-7; D tentatively reads TRBD1 or TRBD2 (5 bases each). Germline CDR1 reads DFQATT; CDR2 reads SNEGSKA (reference sequence). The CDR3 is 14 residues long. V was pared by 0 bases and J by 7 bases, with 16 bases between. Here the CDR3 reads CSARDRQGWGEQYV. CDR3 bases: TGCAGTGCTAGAGATCGTCAGGGCTGGGGGGAGCAGTACGTC.

There are a few counts of this clonotype. The CDR3 DNA is TGTGCCAGCATCTCTCCCGAACTAGCGGGGGTAGAAAACATTCAGTACTTC. Translating it yields CASISPELAGVENIQYF. The chain has TRBV7-3 and TRBJ2-4; 11 nucleotides match TRBD2. V lost 7 bases and J lost 5; bases outside the gene matches: 13. This CDR3 is built from 17 residues. Germline values: CDR1 SGHTA, CDR2 FQGTGA.

The V gene is TRBV27, the J gene TRBJ1-6; 7 nucleotides match TRBD1. This CDR3 spans 15 amino acids. Germline CDR1 MNHEY, CDR2 SMNVEV (reference sequence). Trimming removed 5 bases from V and 7 bases from J; junction bases left unmatched: 8. CDR3 in amino acids: CASSLQGEFNSPLHF. The CDR3 DNA sequence: TGTGCCAGCAGTCTCCAGGGGGAGTTCAATTCACCCCTCCACTTT.

The V and J genes are TRBV3-1 and TRBJ1-1, with 8 nucleotides matching TRBD1. The CDR3 loop spans 17 amino acids. Germline CDR1 and CDR2: LGHDT and YNNKEL (reference sequence). V gave up 3 bases and J gave up 0 bases; unmatched junction bases: 9. The CDR3 DNA sequence: TGTGCCAGCAGCCAGACTCCGGGACAGGTCATGAACACTGAAGCTTTCTTT. This codes for CASSQTPGQVMNTEAFF. Full variable domain (outside the CDR3, taken from reference TRBV3-1 and TRBJ1-1): DTAVSQTPKYLVTQMGNDKSIKCEQNLGHDTMYWYKQDSKKFLKIMFSYNNKELIINETVPNRFSPKSPDKAHLNLHINSLELGDSAVYFCASSQTPGQVMNTEAFFGQGTRLTVV.

The J gene is TRBJ1-2, the V gene TRBV7-3; TRBD1 is a possible D gene (5 bases). Germline lookup yields CDR1 SGHTA and CDR2 FQGTGA. This CDR3 has 14 amino acids. The ends were cut back, 5 bases at V and 3 bases at J, with 13 bases in the middle. The CDR3, as DNA: TGTGCCAGCAGCCCCCGTGGAGGGGACTATGGCTACACCTTC. Amino acid sequence: CASSPRGGDYGYTF.